Listed below are T cell receptor beta chains from one sample, sequenced in a study of tumor-infiltrating lymphocytes in oesophageal squamous cell carcinoma. TCRdb used MiXCR to reprocess the PCR reads, holding one entry per CDR3 protein. The data show roughly 20,000 distinct CDR3 sequences, 35% to 45% seen once. The sequenced material came from esophageal tumor tissue. The receptors originated from a male donor with esophageal squamous cell carcinoma. Each CDR3 is given with its conserved first and last residue. Each record gives: V gene, clone size, CDR3 length, J gene, D gene, CDR3 DNA, CDR3 protein. The D gene is left open where the match is weak. Clone size appears in some rows only: once, few, many, or a class for an expanded clone.

>TRBV10-2|NA|14|TRBJ2-7|TRBD1
TGCGCCAGCAGCATGAGGGGGCCGGAATACGAGCAGTACTTC
CASSMRGPEYEQYF
>TRBV7-9|many|14|TRBJ2-5|NA
TGTGCCAGCAGCTCTACAGGGAATCAAGAGACCCAGTACTTC
CASSSTGNQETQYF
>TRBV5-4|NA|15|TRBJ2-5|NA
TGTGCCAGCAGCTTGGAGCTAGGGGGTCGAGAGACCCAGTACTTC
CASSLELGGRETQYF
>TRBV6-9|NA|15|TRBJ2-3|NA
TGTGCCAGCAGTTACAAGGGGGTCCCCACAGATACGCAGTATTTT
CASSYKGVPTDTQYF
>TRBV25-1|NA|14|TRBJ1-2|NA
TGTGCCAGCAGTGAATATGGCAGGAACTATGGCTACACCTTC
CASSEYGRNYGYTF
>TRBV19|NA|13|TRBJ1-1|NA
TGTGCCATCGGGGCGGGGCTGCGCTACGAGCAGTACTTT
CAIGAGLRYEQYF
>TRBV7-4|NA|13|TRBJ2-5|TRBD2
TGTGCCAGCAGCTTCACTAGCGGGGTTGAGCAGTACTTC
CASSFTSGVEQYF
>TRBV7-7|many|15|TRBJ2-5|NA
TGTGCTAGCAGCTTAGTGGGGGGCTTCCAAGAGACCCAGTACTTC
CASSLVGGFQETQYF
>TRBV7-3|NA|15|TRBJ2-1|TRBD1
TGTGCCAGCAGCGGCGACAGGGGGGGAATAGAGACCCAGTTCTTC
CASSGDRGGIETQFF
>TRBV24-1|NA|15|TRBJ2-3|TRBD1
TGTGCCACCAGTGACTCCGGGACAGGGGCAGATACGCAGTATTTT
CATSDSGTGADTQYF
>TRBV5-1|many|14|TRBJ2-7|TRBD1
TGCGCCAGCAGCTTGGGACAGGGTTTCTACGAGCAGTACTTC
CASSLGQGFYEQYF
>TRBV20-1|NA|13|TRBJ1-2|NA
TGCAGTGCAGTCACAGCAGGGGAGTATGGCTACACCTTC
CSAVTAGEYGYTF
>TRBV28|many|12|TRBJ1-6|NA
TGTGCCAGCAGTCTCGGGGGGTCACCCCTCCACTTT
CASSLGGSPLHF
>TRBV7-2|medium-sized|17|TRBJ2-3|TRBD2
TGTGCCAGCAGCTTAGAGGCTAGCGGGAGATGGACAGATACGCAGTATTTT
CASSLEASGRWTDTQYF
>TRBV19|many|14|TRBJ2-3|NA
TGTGCCAGTAGTATTGGGGTACCCACAGATACGCAGTATTTT
CASSIGVPTDTQYF
>TRBV18|NA|13|TRBJ2-1|NA
TGTGCCAGCTCCTGGGGGGCAACCTACGAGCAGTTCTTC
CASSWGATYEQFF